This T cell receptor beta chain was captured in a study of regulatory T cells in long-lasting Graves disease. Study findings and constraints: Persistent patients shared more public clonotypes (fewer than 3,000) than newly diagnosed patients (about 1,000). Repertoires from persistent disease leaned toward TRBV28, TRBJ1-2 and TRBJ2-5.

This CDR3 contains 13 residues. Trimming removed 6 bases at V and 6 bases at J, with 14 bases between. CDR1 is DFQATT, CDR2 SNEGSKA, per germline (reference sequence). The sample's time point: newly diagnosed GD, antithyroid drugs for less than 3 months. Making the TCR library involved RNA that had been extracted from PBMCs. Roughly 9 milliliters of peripheral blood went into EDTA tubes. Combining iRepertoire HTBI primers with Arm-PCR of CDR3 regions, the authors built TCR beta libraries. TCRdb re-called the multiplex PCR reads with MiXCR, one entry per CDR3 protein. The repertoire has approximately 230,000 distinct CDR3 sequences, approximately 20% of them found once; the top ten carry over 20%. A few counts support this clonotype. Its matching antigen is unknown.

The chain employs TRBV20-1 and TRBJ1-4; D is uncertain. This receptor was taken from a female donor with Graves disease. Specimen: peripheral blood mononuclear cells (PBMCs), collected at new diagnosis, from a patient treated with antithyroid drugs. The CDR3 region has the DNA TGCAGTGCGCCGATGGGTAGCGATGAAAAACTGTTTTTT. Translation: CSAPMGSDEKLFF.